This passage covers 8 T cell receptor beta chains from one sample sequenced in a study of T cells in Graves' hyperthyroidism and ophthalmopathy. It was RNA transcripts that yielded the amplified TCR beta CDR3 regions. The HTBI primer set served for first-round RT-PCR of the TCR CDR3. TCRdb independently ran MiXCR on the multiplex PCR reads; one entry per CDR3 protein. Of under 300,000 distinct CDR3 sequences in the sample, around 22% were seen once. Input material: blood. The receptors stem from a man aged 30 to 39 with Graves' ophthalmopathy.

This clonotype was counted between two and nine times. The genes are TRBV12-3 or TRBV12-4 and TRBJ2-1, with D perhaps TRBD1 or TRBD2 (5 bases each). V dropped 8 bases and J dropped 8 bases, with 13 bases sitting between them. The CDR3 is 12 amino acids. CDR3 coding DNA: TGTGCCAGCCGCCTGGGGACCCATGAGCAGTTCTTC. It translates to CASRLGTHEQFF.

V is TRBV19 and J is TRBJ2-7; possible D gene TRBD2, 6 bases. The CDR3 runs to 16 residues. With 5 bases removed from V and 0 bases from J, the gap between germline ends came to 17 bases. Germline lookup yields CDR1 LNHDA and CDR2 SQIVND (reference sequence). CDR3 amino acids: CASSGVGTESSYEQYF. In nucleotides, the CDR3 is TGTGCCAGTAGTGGTGTCGGGACTGAGAGCTCCTACGAGCAGTACTTC.

The chain employs TRBV20-1 and TRBJ2-7; no clear D. Germline V gene data show CDR1 as DFQATT and CDR2 as SNEGSKA (reference sequence). V lost 0 bases, J lost 0 bases, and 6 bases lay in between. The CDR3 extends over 13 amino acids. The CDR3 bases are TGCAGTGCTAGAGAGGCAGGCTCCTACGAGCAGTACTTC. Protein product: CSAREAGSYEQYF.

V and J are TRBV18 and TRBJ2-7, with a tentative D call TRBD1 (6 bases). The CDR3 extends over 15 amino acids. V lost 0 bases and J 2 bases, leaving 11 bases between the germline ends. Germline loops: CDR1 KGHSH, CDR2 LQKENI. CDR3 nucleotides: TGTGCCAGCTCACCACCAAGGACAGCCGCCTACGAGCAGTACTTC. Protein sequence: CASSPPRTAAYEQYF.

This clonotype appeared once. It is unclear where the CDR3 begins or ends on the DNA, so no DNA is shown, and the CDR3 is as TCRdb lists it. The genes are TRBV9 and TRBJ2-5; the table names TRBD1, a call not compared with the DNA. Per the germline V gene, CDR1 is SGDLS and CDR2 is YYNGEE. The CDR3 length is 15 residues, termini included. CDR3 region: CASSVGGGAQETLYF.

J is TRBJ2-1 and V is TRBV6-1; perhaps TRBD1 as D (6 bases). The V and J ends lost 6 bases and 3 bases respectively, with 9 bases between them. The CDR3 covers 13 residues. The germline V gene encodes CDR1 MNHNS and CDR2 SASEGT. CDR3 amino acids: CASRRDNYNEQFF. Here the CDR3 DNA reads TGTGCCAGCAGGAGGGACAACTACAATGAGCAGTTCTTC.

This clonotype was recorded at least ten times. The chain uses TRBV28 and TRBJ1-5, with TRBD1 identical over 7 bases. The CDR3 extends over 12 amino acids. Trimming cost V 8 bases and J 5 bases; bases outside gene matches: 3. In germline, CDR1 is MDHEN, CDR2 SYDVKM. Written as DNA, the CDR3 is TGTGCCAGCGAAACAGGGGATCAGCCCCAGCATTTT. This sequence encodes CASETGDQPQHF.

The chain couples TRBV28 to TRBJ2-4, with TRBD2 as a possible D gene (5 bases). Germline loops: CDR1 MDHEN, CDR2 SYDVKM. V shed 2 bases and J shed 1 base, with 12 bases lying between them. CDR3 length equals 16 residues. This CDR3 is CASSLEGAVAKNIQYF. In nucleotides, the CDR3 is TGTGCCAGCAGTTTAGAGGGAGCGGTGGCCAAAAACATTCAGTACTTC. Together with reference TRBV28 and TRBJ2-4, the CDR3 gives the full variable domain: DVKVTQSSRYLVKRTGEKVFLECVQDMDHENMFWYRQDPGLGLRLIYFSYDVKMKEKGDIPEGYSVSREKKERFSLILESASTNQTSMYLCASSLEGAVAKNIQYFGAGTRLSVL.